This T cell receptor beta chain was obtained from a study of monozygotic twins with cystic fibrosis. Study-wide context: With about 16 PCR cycles, barcoded libraries came from approximately 2.8 micrograms of fragmented DNA.

About this clone: Its matching antigen is unknown.

Regarding the study as a whole: Monozygotic CF twin pairs shared significantly more nucleotide-identical clonotypes than unrelated CF individuals did. V usage most resembled the co-twin in 13 of 16 pairs. Age, concordance and disease severity did not associate with shared CDR3 numbers.

Using immunoSEQ multiplex PCR, the repertoire was profiled, and TCRdb retains in-frame clones only, with some absent. This sample yields about 36,000 clones, of which 84% are seen a single time; roughly 1.7% belongs to the top ten. The CDR3 is made up of 13 amino acids. The germline V gene has CDR1 SEHNR and CDR2 FQNEAQ (reference sequence). With 1 base removed from V and 8 bases from J, the gap between germline ends came to 11 bases. The sequencing sample was made of blood. V gene TRBV7-9 combines with J gene TRBJ1-2; possible D gene TRBD1, 5 bases. The sequence was obtained from a girl aged 2 to 10 with cystic fibrosis. DNA for the CDR3: TGTGCCAGCAGCTTAGGTGGGGGTACGGGCTACACCTTC. Protein: CASSLGGGTGYTF.